This T cell receptor beta chain was documented in a study of spatial heterogeneity in lung cancer (dated by TCRdb to the late 2010s). For the wider study: Donors were around 69 patients with early-stage, untreated non-small cell lung cancer from the lung TRACERx cohort. Follow-up PBMC samples were sequenced whenever available, with a median time to follow-up of roughly 26 months after resection. Beta-chain transcripts were consistently detected in greater numbers than alpha-chain transcripts, which likely reflected higher beta-chain transcript abundance. In the raw uncorrected reads, each unique combination of TCR and UMI appeared more than ten times on average. The study quantitatively compared TCR alpha and beta repertoires across multiple tumor regions, matched nontumor lung and blood in non-small cell lung cancer. The study linked features of the TCR repertoire to counts of nonsynonymous mutations, which were determined by whole-exome sequencing of tumor tissue. At surgery, both alpha and beta chains were TCR-sequenced in around 240 tumor regions, 63 to 80 matched nontumor lung samples and some 60 PBMC samples.

What the authors observed across the whole study: Confirming at a functional level the hypothesis that regional TCRs recognize regional mutations was considered to require additional single-cell paired TCR alpha and beta sequencing. Ubiquitous expanded tumor TCRs showed up in blood more often at tumor resection than at routine follow-up. Comparisons of baseline and follow-up blood repertoires included only approximately 14 patients.

The sample's time point label, decoded: blood at routine non-recurrence follow-up after resection. Without any cell sorting, TCR sequencing was performed on whole RNA extracted either from tumor and nontumor lung tissue or from cryopreserved PBMC samples. Only patients for whom sufficient RNA was available from at least two tumor regions were selected for TCR sequencing. The library relied on 5' RACE. Sequencing was carried out with a NextSeq 500. To allow correction of PCR and sequencing errors, the TCR library protocol tagged every TCR cDNA molecule with a unique molecular identifier. The original pipeline was this. TCR identification, UMI-based error correction and CDR3 extraction were performed with Decombinator tools. TCRs above a frequency of 2 per 1,000, corresponding to the top 1% of the tumor frequency distribution, were defined as expanded. Rényi diversity was computed with the R vegan package after subsampling each repertoire 100 times to 5,000 TCRs. To build CDR3 similarity networks, amino acid triplet string-kernel similarity was used, and CDR3s were connected when their pairwise similarity was above 0.82. TCRdb reprocessing: public reads trimmed at Q25 with fastp, clones called with MiXCR, in-frame beta chains kept. When rows share a CDR3 protein, they turn into one entry using the most common DNA and genes. These V and J calls rely on TCRdb rather than the paper's analysis. The sample table holds about 120,000 distinct CDR3 sequences, of which 12% were seen once. Approximately 15% of the sample belongs to the ten largest clones.

In regard to this clonotype: Its antigen is not yet known. Per-base quality was not reported, and no clone a single base away is much larger than it.

The germline V gene sets CDR1 to SGHTA and CDR2 to FQGNSA. The CDR3 holds 17 amino acids from the cysteine to the phenylalanine. Only CDR3 DNA is held: 51 bases, read in frame from base 1. Trimming leaves V shorter by 6 bases and J shorter by 6 bases, with the junction holding 13 bases beyond the gene matches. The chain joins TRBV7-2 to TRBJ2-3; TRBD2 agrees with 12 junctional bases. The receptor was isolated from a male donor with early-stage non-small cell lung cancer. The sequences come from PBMCs, collected at follow-up. The CDR3 region has the sequence CASSPGGLAGGLDTQYF. The base sequence is TGTGCCAGCAGTCCTGGCGGGCTAGCGGGGGGGTTGGATACGCAGTATTTT. This CDR3, with the reference TRBV7-2 and TRBJ2-3 proteins standing in past its ends, gives the full variable domain GAGVSQSPSNKVTEKGKDVELRCDPISGHTALYWYRQSLGQGLEFLIYFQGNSAPDKSGLPSDRFSAERTGGSVSTLTIQRTQQEDSAVYLCASSPGGLAGGLDTQYFGPGTRLTVL.